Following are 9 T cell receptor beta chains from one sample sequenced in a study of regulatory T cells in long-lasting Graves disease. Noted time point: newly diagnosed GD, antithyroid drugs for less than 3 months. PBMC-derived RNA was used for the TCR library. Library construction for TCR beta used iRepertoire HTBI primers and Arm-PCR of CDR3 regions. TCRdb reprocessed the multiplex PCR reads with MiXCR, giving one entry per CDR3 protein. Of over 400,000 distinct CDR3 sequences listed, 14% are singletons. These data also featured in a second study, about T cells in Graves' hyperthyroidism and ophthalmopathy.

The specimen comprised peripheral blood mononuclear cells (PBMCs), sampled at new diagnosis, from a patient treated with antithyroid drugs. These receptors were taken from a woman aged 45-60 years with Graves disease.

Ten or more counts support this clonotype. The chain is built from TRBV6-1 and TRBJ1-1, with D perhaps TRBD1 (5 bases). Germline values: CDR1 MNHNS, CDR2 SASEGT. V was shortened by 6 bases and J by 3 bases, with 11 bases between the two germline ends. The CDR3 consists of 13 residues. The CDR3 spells CASRLGGYTEAFF. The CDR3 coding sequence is TGTGCCAGCAGACTCGGGGGTTACACTGAAGCTTTCTTT.

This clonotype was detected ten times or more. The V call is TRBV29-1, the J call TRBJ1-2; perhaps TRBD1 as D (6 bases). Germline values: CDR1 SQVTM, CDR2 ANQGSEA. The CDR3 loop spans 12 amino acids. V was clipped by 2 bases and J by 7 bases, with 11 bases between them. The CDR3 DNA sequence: TGCAGCGTTGAAACAGGGCTGAGTGGCTACACCTTC. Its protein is CSVETGLSGYTF.

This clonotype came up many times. The CDR3 sequence: CASSLEGLAGVNEQFF. The CDR3 nucleotides are TGTGCCAGCAGCTTAGAGGGACTAGCGGGAGTCAATGAGCAGTTCTTC. The chain has TRBV7-9 and TRBJ2-1; 14 bases align to TRBD2. CDR3 size: 16 residues. The trim removed 1 base at V and 6 bases at J, leaving 2 bases unmatched. Germline values: CDR1 SEHNR, CDR2 FQNEAQ (reference sequence).

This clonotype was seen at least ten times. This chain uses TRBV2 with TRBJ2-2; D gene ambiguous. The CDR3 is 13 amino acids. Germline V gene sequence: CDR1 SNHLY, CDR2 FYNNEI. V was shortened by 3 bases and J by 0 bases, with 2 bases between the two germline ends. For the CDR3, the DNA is TGTGCCAGCAGTGAGGCGAACACCGGGGAGCTGTTTTTT. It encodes CASSEANTGELFF.

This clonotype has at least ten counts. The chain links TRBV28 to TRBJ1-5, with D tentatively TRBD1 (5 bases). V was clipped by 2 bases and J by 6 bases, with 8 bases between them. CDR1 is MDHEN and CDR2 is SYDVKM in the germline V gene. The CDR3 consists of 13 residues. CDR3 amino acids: CASSLQGSQPQHF. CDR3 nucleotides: TGTGCCAGCAGTTTACAGGGTTCTCAGCCCCAGCATTTT.

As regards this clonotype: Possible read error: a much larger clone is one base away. The CDR3 is CAWRTAGGSYEQYF. CDR3 DNA sequence: TGTGCCTGGAGAACCGCGGGGGGCTCCTACGAGCAGTACTTC. The genes are TRBV30 and TRBJ2-7, with TRBD2 matching 8 bases. The trim removed 3 bases at V and 0 bases at J, leaving 4 bases unmatched. The germline CDR1 and CDR2 sequences are GTSNPN and SVGIG (reference sequence). This CDR3 spans 14 amino acids.

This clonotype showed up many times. CDR3 sequence: CASSLAGTGLRNTEAFF. The DNA of the CDR3 is TGTGCCAGCAGTTTAGCCGGGACAGGGCTCCGAAACACTGAAGCTTTCTTT. This chain uses TRBV28 with TRBJ1-1; 9 bases are a match to TRBD1. V was pared by 2 bases and J by 2 bases, with 9 bases of the junction left unmatched. The CDR3 has 17 residues. CDR1 is MDHEN, CDR2 SYDVKM, per germline. The variable domain in full, with the rest retrieved from reference TRBV28 and TRBJ1-1, is DVKVTQSSRYLVKRTGEKVFLECVQDMDHENMFWYRQDPGLGLRLIYFSYDVKMKEKGDIPEGYSVSREKKERFSLILESASTNQTSMYLCASSLAGTGLRNTEAFFGQGTRLTVV.

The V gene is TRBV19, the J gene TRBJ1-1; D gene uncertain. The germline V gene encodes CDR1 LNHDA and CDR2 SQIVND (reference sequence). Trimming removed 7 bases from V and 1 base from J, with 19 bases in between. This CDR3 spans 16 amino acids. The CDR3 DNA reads TGTGCCAGTACTTTCGGGTCTGAGGGCCGGAACACTGAAGCTTTCTTT. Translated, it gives CASTFGSEGRNTEAFF.

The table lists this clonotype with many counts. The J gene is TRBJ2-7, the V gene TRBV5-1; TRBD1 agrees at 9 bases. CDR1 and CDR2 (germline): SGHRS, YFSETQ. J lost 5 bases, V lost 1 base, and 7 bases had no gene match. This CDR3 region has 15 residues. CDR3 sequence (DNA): TGCGCCAGCAGCTTGCGGACAGGGGACTTTCACGAGCAGTACTTC. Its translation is CASSLRTGDFHEQYF.